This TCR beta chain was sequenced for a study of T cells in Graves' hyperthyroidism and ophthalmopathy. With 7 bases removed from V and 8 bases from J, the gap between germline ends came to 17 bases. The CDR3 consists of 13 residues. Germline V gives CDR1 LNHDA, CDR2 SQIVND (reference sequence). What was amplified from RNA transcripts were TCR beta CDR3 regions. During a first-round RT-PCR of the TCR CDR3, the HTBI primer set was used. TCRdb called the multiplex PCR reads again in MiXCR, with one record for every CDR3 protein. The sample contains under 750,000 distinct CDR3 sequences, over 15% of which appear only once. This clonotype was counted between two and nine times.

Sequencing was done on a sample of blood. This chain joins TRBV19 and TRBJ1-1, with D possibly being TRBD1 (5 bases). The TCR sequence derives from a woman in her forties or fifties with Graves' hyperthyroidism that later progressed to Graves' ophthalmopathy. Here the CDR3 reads CASTGRGTSEAFF. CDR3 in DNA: TGTGCCAGTACCGGTAGAGGGACTTCGGAAGCTTTCTTT.